The clone carrying this T cell receptor (beta chain) has just a few counts. Its cognate antigen is unknown. One end of the junction does not line up with germline, which may come from a read error. The CDR3 runs to 14 residues. The sample comes from a study of post-analysis software for immune sequencing data. Broader study findings: Normalized Chao1 diversity in multiple sclerosis patients fell significantly below that of controls. Four or five TRBV segments, including TRBV5-6, TRBV5-1 and TRBV20-1, were more frequent in patients than controls.

TCR beta libraries were prepared from cDNA with unique molecular identifiers. Each CDR3 protein gets one entry after TCRdb re-called the PCR reads with MiXCR. Found here are about 260,000 distinct CDR3 sequences, about 38% of them singletons; the top ten hold 4% to 6%. The rearrangement joins TRBV12-3 or TRBV12-4 to TRBJ1-6, with a possible D match to TRBD1 (5 bases). Sequencing used blood. The receptor's source is a girl between 5 and 17 years old with multiple sclerosis. The CDR3 reads CASRPGTRYSPPHF. CDR3 coding DNA: TGTGCCAGCAGGCCCGGGACGCGGTATTCACCCCCCCACTTT.